The 11 T cell receptor beta chains below come from one sample, sequenced in a study of blood T cells in healthy people across ages. A second PCR, run for about 6 to 12 cycles, used a sample-barcoded 5' primer plus a J-beta primer mix. TCRdb reprocessed the 5' RACE reads with MiXCR, giving one entry per CDR3 protein. In the table there are under 1 million distinct CDR3 sequences, around two fifths of which are singletons. Material for sequencing was blood. The receptor set was obtained from a man in his sixties in good health.

This clonotype was counted at least ten times. The rearrangement links TRBV29-1 to TRBJ2-1; 7 nucleotides line up with TRBD1. The CDR3 has 16 residues. With V trimmed by 0 bases and J by 3 bases, 8 bases remained unmatched. The germline gives CDR1 SQVTM, CDR2 ANQGSEA. In DNA form, the CDR3 reads TGCAGCGTTGAAGATCCACCAGGGACAGACTACAATGAGCAGTTCTTC. Residues: CSVEDPPGTDYNEQFF.

V is TRBV30 and J is TRBJ1-1, with unresolved D. V lost 0 bases, J lost 2 bases, and 7 bases lay in between. The CDR3 loop spans 13 amino acids. In germline, CDR1 is GTSNPN, CDR2 SVGIG (reference sequence). DNA for the CDR3: TGTGCCTGGAGTGTTAGACTTAACACTGAAGCTTTCTTT. Translation: CAWSVRLNTEAFF.

V and J are TRBV25-1 and TRBJ2-1; no firm D call. The germline V gene encodes CDR1 MGHDK and CDR2 SYGVNS. The ends were cut back, 0 bases at V and 0 bases at J, with 6 bases in the middle. This CDR3 spans 15 amino acids. CDR3 DNA sequence: TGTGCCAGCAGTGAATATCGGAGCTCCTACAATGAGCAGTTCTTC. Protein sequence: CASSEYRSSYNEQFF. Combining the CDR3 with reference TRBV25-1 and TRBJ2-1 gives the whole variable domain EADIYQTPRYLVIGTGKKITLECSQTMGHDKMYWYQQDPGMELHLIHYSYGVNSTEKGDLSSESTVSRIRTEHFPLTLESARPSHTSQYLCASSEYRSSYNEQFFGPGTRLTVL.

This chain connects TRBV20-1 to TRBJ2-1; 11 bases line up with TRBD2. V dropped 5 bases and J dropped 6; count of bases not matched to a gene: 12. This CDR3 comprises 16 residues. CDR1 and CDR2 (germline): DFQATT, SNEGSKA (reference sequence). The CDR3 protein is CSAWPTPLAGVNEQFF. For the CDR3, the DNA is TGCAGTGCTTGGCCCACTCCACTAGCGGGGGTCAATGAGCAGTTCTTC.

The chain has TRBV5-1 and TRBJ2-5; D is ambiguous. The CDR3 is 12 residues long. V was pared by 3 bases and J by 4 bases, with 7 bases between. CDR1 is SGHRS, CDR2 YFSETQ, per germline. The DNA for the CDR3 is TGCGCCAGCAGCTGTCACCTAGAGACCCAGTACTTC. Protein: CASSCHLETQYF. The whole variable domain, filled in from reference TRBV5-1 and TRBJ2-5, reads KAGVTQTPRYLIKTRGQQVTLSCSPISGHRSVSWYQQTPGQGLQFLFEYFSETQRNKGNFPGRFSGRQFSNSRSEMNVSTLELGDSALYLCASSCHLETQYFGPGTRLLVL.

Concerning this clonotype itself: This may be a read error: a much more frequent sequence differs by one nucleotide. The CDR3 protein is CASSLNSGGGGEQYF. The DNA of the CDR3 is TGTGCCAGCAGTCTCAATAGCGGGGGGGGCGGTGAGCAGTACTTC. The chain is built from TRBV28 and TRBJ2-5, with 11 bases lining up with TRBD2. Germline V gives CDR1 MDHEN, CDR2 SYDVKM. With 5 bases clipped from V and 11 bases from J, the junction kept 13 bases outside the gene matches. The CDR3 is 15 residues long. Supplemented by reference TRBV28 and TRBJ2-5, the full variable domain reads DVKVTQSSRYLVKRTGEKVFLECVQDMDHENMFWYRQDPGLGLRLIYFSYDVKMKEKGDIPEGYSVSREKKERFSLILESASTNQTSMYLCASSLNSGGGGEQYFGPGTRLLVL.

To note about this clonotype: One end of the junction fails to match germline, which may point to a read error. The CDR3 DNA reads TGTGCCAGCAGCATCCACCGGGGCAGGAGCTCCTACGGGCAGTACTTC. It specifies CASSIHRGRSSYGQYF. V and J are TRBV7-3 and TRBJ2-7; D is possibly TRBD1 or TRBD2 (5 bases each). Germline CDR1 reads SGHTA; CDR2 reads FQGTGA. CDR3 length: 16 amino acids.

The J gene is TRBJ2-2, the V gene TRBV27; TRBD2 aligns across 11 bases. There are 15 residues in the CDR3. J was trimmed by 5 bases and V by 4 bases; bases with no gene match: 3. CDR1 is MNHEY and CDR2 is SMNVEV in the germline V gene (reference sequence). CDR3 loop: CASSSGTSGTGELFF. Written as DNA, the CDR3 is TGTGCCAGCAGTTCCGGGACTAGCGGAACCGGGGAGCTGTTTTTT.

This clonotype came up a few times. The chain combines TRBV7-9 with TRBJ2-4; D possibly uses TRBD1 or TRBD2 (5 bases each). V lost 11 bases, J lost 5 bases, and 16 bases lay in between. The CDR3 contains 13 residues. Germline V lookup: CDR1 SEHNR, CDR2 FQNEAQ (reference sequence). CDR3 sequence reads: CAVAGTAQNIQYF. The DNA for the CDR3 is TGTGCCGTCGCCGGGACCGCTCAAAACATTCAGTACTTC.

The chain couples TRBV7-9 to TRBJ1-4, with 9 nucleotides matching TRBD1. V lost 5 bases and J lost 9; bases outside the gene matches: 10. The CDR3 spans 15 residues. Per the germline V gene, CDR1 is SEHNR and CDR2 is FQNEAQ (reference sequence). The DNA of the CDR3 is TGTGCCAGCAGCGGCGCCGGGACAGGGCCTCAAAAACTGTTTTTT. Amino acids: CASSGAGTGPQKLFF.

This chain connects TRBV2 to TRBJ1-6, with unresolved D. Germline V gives CDR1 SNHLY, CDR2 FYNNEI. V was trimmed by 7 bases and J by 0 bases, leaving 16 bases between them. The CDR3 loop spans 17 amino acids. CDR3 DNA: TGTGCCAGCAAGCGGTGGGCTGTTAGCTCCTATAATTCACCCCTCCACTTT. Its translation is CASKRWAVSSYNSPLHF.